This paragraph reports one T cell receptor beta chain. The antigen is undetermined. CD4+ T cells were divided by sorting: CD25-high CD127-low Tregs, CD25-low CD127-high conventional cells. The junction had 7 bases not matched to a gene; V was cut back by 4 bases and J by 0 bases. Germline V gene sequence: CDR1 SGHRS, CDR2 YFSETQ. The CDR3 runs 16 residues. These data are taken from a study of regulatory T cells. Findings of the study overall: In CD3G-deficient patients, conventional CD4+ T cells were enriched for hydrophobic CDR3 residues at positions 6 and 7. Skewed V and J usage and few unique V-J pairs marked patient repertoires, most in Tregs.

The PCR used 52 TRBV and 13 TRBJ primers. Clones were read by immunoSEQ multiplex PCR, and TCRdb kept only the in-frame ones, dropping some. The sample lists tens of thousands of clones; over 75% were seen once. The sample comprised conventional CD4+ T cells sorted from blood. The receptor comes from a child under 18 with CD3G deficiency. The V and J genes are TRBV5-1 and TRBJ2-3; 8 bases agree with TRBD2. The CDR3 spells CASSSGPSGSTDTQYF. In DNA form, the CDR3 reads TGCGCCAGCAGCAGTGGCCCTAGCGGGAGCACAGATACGCAGTATTTT. Full variable domain (remainder filled in from reference TRBV5-1 and TRBJ2-3): KAGVTQTPRYLIKTRGQQVTLSCSPISGHRSVSWYQQTPGQGLQFLFEYFSETQRNKGNFPGRFSGRQFSNSRSEMNVSTLELGDSALYLCASSSGPSGSTDTQYFGPGTRLTVL.